A selection of T cell receptor beta chains follows, all from one sample in a study of T cell repertoires in cytomegalovirus infection. TCRdb processed the reads anew with MiXCR; each CDR3 protein has one entry. The top ten clones hold about 15% of a sample with about 300,000 distinct CDR3 sequences, about 25% of them seen once. The sample was PBMCs. These receptors came from a human donor in good health (CMV status not recorded). Some clones in this sample may be carry-over from other donors' samples. CDR3s include the opening cysteine and the closing phenylalanine or tryptophan. D genes are given only for firm matches. Clone size is not always given. Where it is, it says once, few, many or a class for expanded clones.

TRBJ1-4 many TRBD1 TRBV7-2 TGTGCCAGCAGCCTAGACAGGGAACTGTTTTTT CASSLDRELFF
TRBJ1-1 few TRBD1 TRBV12-3/TRBV12-4 TGTGCCAGCAGTCAGACAGGGGGCAGAGTGGGTGAAGCTTTCTTT CASSQTGGRVGEAFF
TRBJ2-6 . . TRBV2 TGTGCCAGCACAAGGGACTCTGGGGCCAACGTCCTGACTTTC CASTRDSGANVLTF
TRBJ2-4 few TRBD2 TRBV19 TGTGCCAGTAGTTCCTGGAATAGCGGGAGAGGGAAAAACATTCAGTACTTC CASSSWNSGRGKNIQYF
TRBJ1-2 few . TRBV7-8 TGTGCCAGCAGCTCAAGGGGGGGCCTCGACTATGGCTACACCTTC CASSSRGGLDYGYTF
TRBJ2-1 many TRBD2 TRBV7-2 TGTGCCAGCAGCCCACGACTAGCGGGATACAATGAGCAGTTCTTC CASSPRLAGYNEQFF
TRBJ2-7 few TRBD2 TRBV20-1 TGCAGTGCTCACTCTAGCGGGGGAACCTACGAGCAGTACTTC CSAHSSGGTYEQYF
TRBJ2-1 few . TRBV5-4 TGTGCCAGCAGCCCGGACCTTCACAATGAGCAGTTCTTC CASSPDLHNEQFF
TRBJ2-7 . TRBD1 TRBV6-6 TGTGCCAGCAGTTACTCGGCAGGGGGCTACGAGCAGTACTTC CASSYSAGGYEQYF
TRBJ1-5 many TRBD1 TRBV7-6 TGTGCCAGCAGCTCCGACAGGGGGAAGAGCAATCAGCCCCAGCATTTT CASSSDRGKSNQPQHF
TRBJ2-7 . . TRBV5-6 TGTGCCAGCAGCGAGGGGTTCAGCTCCTACGAGCAGTACTTC CASSEGFSSYEQYF
TRBJ2-3 few . TRBV20-1 TGCAGTGCTCCCCCGGGGGGCGGCACAGACACGCAGTATTTT CSAPPGGGTDTQYF
TRBJ2-1 few TRBD1 TRBV5-1 TGCGCCAGCAGCTTGGATTTGAGGGGGACAGGGCACAATGAGCAGTTCTTC CASSLDLRGTGHNEQFF
TRBJ2-1 once TRBD1 TRBV10-1 TGCGCCAGCAGTGAGGGACAGGGTAGGGATGAGCAGTTCTTC CASSEGQGRDEQFF
TRBJ2-1 many TRBD2 TRBV11-3 TGTGCCAGCAGCCTACTAGCGGGAGGGCTGGATGAGCAGTTCTTC CASSLLAGGLDEQFF